These T cell receptor beta chains were read from a single sample in a study of immune evolution from preneoplasia to lung adenocarcinoma. Generated by immunoSEQ multiplex PCR, the TCRdb table keeps only in-frame clones and is missing some. Found here are several thousand clones, about 80% of them singletons; the top ten hold 2.3%. The sample comprised FFPE invasive lung adenocarcinoma tissue. The source is a person aged 50-69 years with lung adenocarcinoma. CDR3s include the opening cysteine and the closing phenylalanine or tryptophan. A D gene is named only where the DNA matches it firmly. Where a row states a size, it is once, few, many or the class of an expanded clone; other rows omit it.

J gene	clone size	V gene	D gene	CDR3 protein	CDR3 DNA
TRBJ2-7	.	TRBV29-1	TRBD1	CSVRTGSGSYEQYF	TGCAGCGTACGGACAGGGTCAGGCTCCTACGAGCAGTACTTC
TRBJ2-1	.	TRBV6-6	TRBD2	CASSYPQASGYEQFF	TGTGCCAGCAGTTACCCGCAGGCTAGCGGCTATGAGCAGTTCTTC
TRBJ2-1	.	TRBV5-1	.	CASSLGGEQFF	TGCGCCAGCAGCCTAGGTGGTGAGCAGTTCTTC
TRBJ2-7	.	TRBV2	.	CASSDSGSLREQYF	TGTGCCAGCAGTGATTCCGGGAGCCTCCGGGAGCAGTACTTC
TRBJ2-7	.	TRBV6-6	TRBD2	CASSYFHGLETYEQYF	TGTGCCAGCAGTTACTTCCACGGACTAGAAACCTACGAGCAGTACTTC
TRBJ2-1	.	TRBV7-9	TRBD2	CASSLERLADYNEQFF	TGTGCCAGCAGCTTAGAGCGACTAGCGGATTACAATGAGCAGTTCTTC
TRBJ1-3	few	TRBV5-1	TRBD1	CASSRTGSGNTIYF	TGCGCCAGCAGCCGGACAGGCTCTGGAAACACCATATATTTT
TRBJ2-1	.	TRBV7-6	TRBD1	CASSATRTGTGGVNEQFF	TGTGCCAGCAGCGCCACCCGGACCGGGACAGGGGGTGTAAATGAGCAGTTCTTC
TRBJ2-1	.	TRBV7-3	.	CASSLTSSAYNEQFF	TGTGCCAGCAGCTTAACGTCCTCGGCCTACAATGAGCAGTTCTTC
TRBJ1-4	.	TRBV5-1	.	CASSIAGFNEKLFF	TGCGCCAGCAGTATAGCAGGTTTTAATGAAAAACTGTTTTTT
TRBJ2-7	.	TRBV11-2	.	CASSLVSVQGEQYF	TGTGCCAGCAGCTTAGTATCCGTCCAGGGCGAGCAGTACTTC
TRBJ2-7	medium-sized	TRBV27	.	CASSLIGGGEQYF	TGTGCCAGCAGTTTAATAGGGGGGGGCGAGCAGTACTTC
TRBJ2-4	.	TRBV5-8	.	CASSSGQLAKNIQYF	TGTGCCAGCAGCTCCGGACAGCTAGCCAAAAACATTCAGTACTTC
TRBJ2-3	.	TRBV7-3	.	CASSPTGGTDTQYF	TGTGCCAGCAGCCCGACGGGTGGCACAGATACGCAGTATTTT
TRBJ2-3	.	TRBV18	.	CASSPPGVTDTQYF	TGTGCCAGCTCACCACCCGGCGTCACAGATACGCAGTATTTT
TRBJ1-5	.	TRBV28	.	CASSYAGRAEGQPQHF	TGTGCCAGCAGTTACGCGGGCAGGGCGGAGGGTCAGCCCCAGCATTTT
TRBJ2-3	once	TRBV5-6	.	CASSLGAHTDTQYF	TGTGCCAGCAGCTTAGGCGCGCACACAGATACGCAGTATTTT
TRBJ2-3	few	TRBV11-2	.	CASSLTPSGDTQYF	TGTGCCAGCAGCTTAACCCCTTCCGGAGATACGCAGTATTTT
TRBJ1-1	.	TRBV14	.	CASSAWETEAFF	TGTGCCAGCAGCGCCTGGGAAACTGAAGCTTTCTTT
TRBJ2-2	few	TRBV9	.	CASSGQISTGELFF	TGTGCCAGCAGCGGCCAGATTAGCACCGGGGAGCTGTTTTTT
TRBJ1-5	.	TRBV6-1	.	CASVGTNQPQHF	TGTGCCAGCGTTGGGACCAATCAGCCCCAGCATTTT
TRBJ1-3	.	TRBV2	.	CASNPSGNTIYF	TGTGCCAGCAATCCCTCTGGAAACACCATATATTTT
TRBJ1-1	once	TRBV9	TRBD1	CASSADGPGGLVTEAFF	TGTGCCAGCAGCGCCGATGGTCCAGGGGGCTTGGTCACTGAAGCTTTCTTT
TRBJ2-2	.	TRBV12-2	.	CASRPGGDNTGELFF	TGTGCAAGTCGCCCAGGCGGGGACAACACCGGGGAGCTGTTTTTT
TRBJ2-3	.	TRBV2	.	CATIVTDTQYF	TGTGCCACGATAGTAACAGATACGCAGTATTTT
TRBJ2-1	.	TRBV10-3	.	CAISESVSFDEQFF	TGTGCCATCAGTGAGTCGGTCTCTTTCGATGAGCAGTTCTTC
TRBJ2-3	.	TRBV5-1	TRBD1	CASSLVFGTGDSASSTDTQYF	TGCGCCAGCAGCTTGGTTTTCGGGACAGGAGATTCGGCTTCAAGCACAGATACGCAGTATTTT
TRBJ2-3	.	TRBV7-9	.	CASSETGRTDTQYF	TGTGCCAGCAGCGAGACCGGTAGGACAGATACGCAGTATTTT
TRBJ2-2	.	TRBV11-3	TRBD1	CASSSSIGTGNTGELFF	TGTGCCAGCAGCTCGAGCATCGGGACAGGGAACACCGGGGAGCTGTTTTTT
TRBJ1-1	few	TRBV7-7	.	CASSLSVRTEAFF	TGTGCTAGCAGCTTATCGGTGAGGACTGAAGCTTTCTTT
TRBJ1-1	.	TRBV5-1	.	CASSRLWEGGNTEAFF	TGCGCCAGCAGCCGACTTTGGGAGGGGGGGAACACTGAAGCTTTCTTT
TRBJ2-5	.	TRBV11-2	.	CASSLGTTVVLETQYF	TGTGCCAGCAGCTTAGGTACAACCGTGGTGTTGGAGACCCAGTACTTC
TRBJ2-1	.	TRBV4-1	.	CASSQDPGNEQFF	TGCGCCAGCAGCCAAGATCCGGGTAATGAGCAGTTCTTC
TRBJ2-1	once	TRBV25-1	TRBD2	CASSDRRLAGQNEQFF	TGTGCCAGCAGTGATCGGCGCCTAGCGGGACAGAATGAGCAGTTCTTC
TRBJ2-3	.	TRBV7-9	TRBD2	CASSSQRPSGSGADTQYF	TGTGCCAGCAGCTCCCAACGGCCGAGCGGGAGTGGCGCAGATACGCAGTATTTT
TRBJ2-1	.	TRBV9	.	CASSEGGDRYNEQFF	TGTGCCAGCAGCGAGGGGGGGGACAGGTACAATGAGCAGTTCTTC
TRBJ2-3	once	TRBV28	.	CASSLNVGADTQYF	TGTGCCAGCAGTTTAAATGTTGGTGCAGATACGCAGTATTTT
TRBJ2-7	few	TRBV10-3	.	CAISEAESSYEQYF	TGTGCCATCAGTGAAGCGGAAAGCTCCTACGAGCAGTACTTC
TRBJ2-2	.	TRBV5-1	.	CASSIRDSNTGELFF	TGCGCCAGCAGCATTAGGGACTCCAACACCGGGGAGCTGTTTTTT
TRBJ2-7	.	TRBV7-9	.	CASSPPIAGSAYEQYF	TGTGCCAGCAGCCCACCCATAGCAGGGTCCGCCTACGAGCAGTACTTC
TRBJ1-2	.	TRBV29-1	.	CSVEISGYTF	TGCAGCGTAGAGATAAGTGGCTACACCTTC
TRBJ2-5	.	TRBV10-2	.	CASRRTSYQETQYF	TGCGCCAGCCGGCGAACTAGTTACCAAGAGACCCAGTACTTC
TRBJ2-7	.	TRBV28	TRBD2	CASSSFRWGGTSVYEQYF	TGTGCCAGCAGTTCTTTTAGGTGGGGGGGGACTAGTGTATACGAGCAGTACTTC
TRBJ1-5	.	TRBV28	.	CASSLASGSNQPQHF	TGTGCCAGCAGCCTGGCGTCGGGTAGCAATCAGCCCCAGCATTTT
TRBJ1-2	.	TRBV18	TRBD1	CASSHAGQGTGDSGYTF	TGTGCCAGCTCGCACGCCGGACAGGGTACAGGCGACTCTGGCTACACCTTC
TRBJ2-7	.	TRBV5-4	.	CASSIKGHAPYEQYF	TGTGCCAGCAGCATAAAAGGACACGCGCCTTACGAGCAGTACTTC
TRBJ2-3	.	TRBV7-8	TRBD2	CASSPRTSGSTDTQYF	TGTGCCAGCAGCCCCCGGACTAGCGGGAGTACAGATACGCAGTATTTT
TRBJ2-7	.	TRBV6-1	.	CASSDDSGGAYEQYF	TGTGCCAGCAGTGATGACTCGGGTGGTGCCTACGAGCAGTACTTC
TRBJ2-2	.	TRBV18	.	CASSPPRGQANTGELFF	TGTGCCAGCTCACCTCCCCGGGGCCAGGCGAACACCGGGGAGCTGTTTTTT
TRBJ2-7	.	TRBV15	.	CATGLNRGYEQYF	TGTGCCACGGGGTTGAACCGCGGCTACGAGCAGTACTTC
TRBJ1-3	.	TRBV9	.	CASSVGGIGNTIYF	TGTGCCAGCAGCGTAGGGGGGATTGGAAACACCATATATTTT
TRBJ2-5	.	TRBV7-3	TRBD1	CASSSTGTGGRLAGDAQETQYF	TGTGCCAGCAGCTCAACCGGGACAGGGGGCAGGCTAGCGGGGGACGCCCAAGAGACCCAGTACTTC
TRBJ2-2	.	TRBV5-4	TRBD1	CASSGQGNTGELFF	TGTGCCAGCAGCGGACAGGGGAACACCGGGGAGCTGTTTTTT
TRBJ1-2	few	TRBV11-2	.	CASSPSLGEDYGYTF	TGTGCCAGCAGCCCATCCTTGGGGGAGGACTATGGCTACACCTTC
TRBJ1-4	.	TRBV5-1	.	CASSFWGDTNEKLFF	TGCGCCAGCAGCTTTTGGGGGGATACTAATGAAAAACTGTTTTTT
TRBJ1-4	.	TRBV29-1	.	CSVIRGGEKLFF	TGCAGCGTTATTAGGGGCGGTGAAAAACTGTTTTTT
TRBJ2-5	.	TRBV30	.	CAWSVSRETQYF	TGTGCCTGGAGTGTATCAAGGGAGACCCAGTACTTC
TRBJ2-3	.	TRBV11-2	.	CASRSGDTQYF	TGTGCCAGCAGGTCTGGGGATACGCAGTATTTT
TRBJ2-6	.	TRBV6-4	.	CASSDGHHSGANVLTF	TGTGCCAGCAGTGACGGCCACCACTCTGGGGCCAACGTCCTGACTTTC
TRBJ2-1	.	TRBV6-6	.	CASSYHAGSYEQFF	TGTGCCAGCAGTTATCACGCTGGTAGTTATGAGCAGTTCTTC